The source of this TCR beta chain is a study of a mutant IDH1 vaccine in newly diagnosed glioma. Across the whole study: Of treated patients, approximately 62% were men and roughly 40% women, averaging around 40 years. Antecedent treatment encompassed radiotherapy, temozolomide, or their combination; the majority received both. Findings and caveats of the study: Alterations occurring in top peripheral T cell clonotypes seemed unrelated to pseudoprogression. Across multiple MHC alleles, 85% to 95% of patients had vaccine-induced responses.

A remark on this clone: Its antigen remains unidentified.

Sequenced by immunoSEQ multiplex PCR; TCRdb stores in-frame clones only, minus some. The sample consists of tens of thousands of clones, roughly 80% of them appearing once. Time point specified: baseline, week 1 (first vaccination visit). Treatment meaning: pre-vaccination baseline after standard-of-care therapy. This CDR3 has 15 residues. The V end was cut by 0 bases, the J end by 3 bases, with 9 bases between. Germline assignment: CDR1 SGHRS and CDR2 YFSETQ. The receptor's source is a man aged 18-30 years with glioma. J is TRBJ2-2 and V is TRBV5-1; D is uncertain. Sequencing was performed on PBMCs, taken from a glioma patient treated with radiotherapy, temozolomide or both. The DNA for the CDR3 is TGCGCCAGCAGCTTGGCGGCAGGAGACACCGGGGAGCTGTTTTTT. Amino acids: CASSLAAGDTGELFF.